Presented here are 23 T cell receptor beta chains from one specimen sequenced in a study of tumor-infiltrating lymphocytes in primary liver carcinoma. TCR beta cDNA was made from 400 to 500 ng total RNA with a constant-region primer. Generation of the TCR beta libraries relied on three nested multiplex PCR rounds using slightly modified ARM-PCR. TRBV1-TRBV30 forward and Cbeta reverse primers drove the first two approximately 10-cycle rounds. Each CDR3 protein is one row after TCRdb ran MiXCR on the multiplex PCR reads. In the table there are fewer than 400,000 distinct CDR3 sequences, 60% to 80% of which are singletons. Blood RNA was derived from unsorted whole blood, and germline DNA was extracted too. Material: peripheral blood. These receptors all come from a man aged 40-50 years with primary liver carcinoma and hepatitis B virus infection.

This clonotype has ten or more counts. V gene TRBV10-3 combines with J gene TRBJ2-3; possibly TRBD2 for D (5 bases). Germline V gene lookup returns CDR1 ENHRY and CDR2 SYGVKD. The germline V and J ends were trimmed by 5 bases and 4 bases, with 13 bases remaining between them. The CDR3 totals 14 residues. The DNA of the CDR3 is TGTGCCATCAGTTGGACTTCTCCTCCAGATACGCAGTATTTT. Translating it yields CAISWTSPPDTQYF.

This clonotype was counted a few times. Relative to the germline gene, one junction end is altered; a read error may explain this. The CDR3 loop is CASSQKTGRVDTQYF. The CDR3 DNA reads as TGCGCCAGCAGCCAGAAGACGGGAAGGGTAGATACGCAATATTTT. The chain uses TRBV11-2 and TRBJ2-3; a weak D match, TRBD2 (5 bases). The CDR3 loop spans 15 amino acids. Germline CDR1 SGHAT, CDR2 FQNNGV. Supplemented by reference TRBV11-2 and TRBJ2-3, the full variable domain reads EAGVAQSPRYKIIEKRQSVAFWCNPISGHATLYWYQQILGQGPKLLIQFQNNGVVDDSQLPKDRFSAERLKGVDSTLKIQPAKLEDSAVYLCASSQKTGRVDTQYFGPGTRLTVL.

The gene calls are TRBV11-2 and TRBJ2-6, with D possibly matching TRBD1 (6 bases). Looked up from germline, CDR1 is SGHAT and CDR2 is FQNNGV. V was trimmed by 7 bases and J by 4 bases, leaving 8 bases between them. This CDR3 is built from 13 residues. CDR3 sequence (DNA): TGTGCCAGCAACAGGGCCGGGGCCAACGTCCTGACTTTC. Its protein product is CASNRAGANVLTF.

This chain connects TRBV25-1 to TRBJ1-1; maybe TRBD1 (5 bases). The germline V gene has CDR1 MGHDK and CDR2 SYGVNS. The CDR3 consists of 14 residues. V lost 3 bases and J lost 1, with 9 bases in between. CDR3 amino acids: CASSEGGTNTEAFF. The CDR3, as DNA: TGTGCCAGCAGTGAGGGGGGGACGAACACTGAAGCTTTCTTT.

Concerning this clonotype itself: Here the CDR3 omits its conserved ending phenylalanine or tryptophan, so a read error is the likely source. This sequence joins TRBV5-1 and TRBJ2-2; D might be TRBD1 (6 bases). V was trimmed by 4 bases and J by 6 bases, leaving 10 bases between them. Per the germline V gene, CDR1 is SGHRS and CDR2 is YFSETQ. The CDR3 contains 13 residues. CDR3 coding DNA: TGCGCCAGCAGCATAGAGGGGGCCGGGGAGCTGTTTTAT. This sequence encodes CASSIEGAGELFY.

This clonotype was counted once. Possible read error: a much larger clone is one base away. The J gene is TRBJ2-6, the V gene TRBV6-5; D gene unclear. The CDR3 is 16 amino acids. Germline CDR1 and CDR2: MNHEY and SVGAGI. CDR3 in DNA: TGTACCAGCAGTTATTATAGAATCTCTGGGGCCAACGTCCTGACTTTC. It yields the protein CTSSYYRISGANVLTF.

On this clonotype itself: Since a much larger clone is just one base distant, this may be a read error. The chain has TRBV4-1 and TRBJ1-2, with TRBD1 matching over 11 bases. Germline-derived CDR1 and CDR2 are MGHRA and YSYEKL. Trimming removed 1 base from V and 3 bases from J; junction bases left unmatched: 7. The CDR3 length is 17 residues. CDR3 protein: CASSQVLSGQGDYGYTF. The CDR3 nucleotides read TGCGCCAGCAGCCAAGTCCTTTCGGGACAGGGGGACTATGGCTACACCTTC.

Note on this clonotype: One junction end does not reproduce the germline sequence, and a read error may be involved. The V and J genes are TRBV5-1 and TRBJ2-5, with 9 bases lining up with TRBD2. The germline V gene has CDR1 SGHRS and CDR2 YFSETQ. This CDR3 region has 18 residues. The CDR3 DNA reads as TGCGCCAGCAGCTTGTTTCAGGCGGGAGGGCCCCAGCGGGAGACCCATTACTTC. It encodes CASSLFQAGGPQRETHYF.

On this clonotype itself: One end of the junction does not line up with germline, which may come from a read error. This chain joins TRBV4-1 and TRBJ2-7, with 10 bases matching TRBD2. This CDR3 spans 16 amino acids. The germline V gene has CDR1 MGHRA and CDR2 YSYEKL. The CDR3 DNA sequence: TGCGCCGGCAGCCAATTCTCTAGCGGGAGCTCCTACGAGCAGTACTTC. This codes for CAGSQFSSGSSYEQYF.

This clonotype has just a few counts. Since a much larger clone is just one base distant, this may be a read error. The chain has TRBV6-2 or TRBV6-3 and TRBJ2-1; D gene uncertain. The CDR3 covers 10 residues. Germline CDR1 is MNHEY and CDR2 is SVGEGT. The CDR3, as DNA: TGTGCCGGCAGTTCATACTGGCAGTTCTTC. Translation: CAGSSYWQFF.

A remark on this clonotype: One end of the junction fails to match germline, which may point to a read error. The gene calls are TRBV10-3 and TRBJ2-7; 12 bases map to TRBD2. This CDR3 has 15 amino acids. Germline-derived CDR1 and CDR2 are ENHRY and SYGVKD. As DNA, the CDR3 is TGTACCATCAGCGAAGGACTAGCGGGGCTCTACGAGCAGTACTTC. This translates into CTISEGLAGLYEQYF.

As regards this clonotype: The junction shows a germline mismatch at one end, possibly a read error. The V gene is TRBV5-1, the J gene TRBJ2-1, with a possible D match to TRBD2 (6 bases). Germline loops: CDR1 SGHRS, CDR2 YFSETQ. The CDR3 consists of 12 residues. CDR3 DNA: TGCGTCAGCAGCTTGGGAGGTAGTGAGCAGTTCTTC. Translation: CVSSLGGSEQFF. The full variable domain, completed using reference TRBV5-1 and TRBJ2-1, is KAGVTQTPRYLIKTRGQQVTLSCSPISGHRSVSWYQQTPGQGLQFLFEYFSETQRNKGNFPGRFSGRQFSNSRSEMNVSTLELGDSALYLCVSSLGGSEQFFGPGTRLTVL.

About this clonotype: A read error may be the cause here, since a much bigger clone is one base away. This chain connects TRBV10-3 to TRBJ1-1; 8 bases line up with TRBD1. Germline V gene sequence: CDR1 ENHRY, CDR2 SYGVKD. The length of the CDR3 is 14 residues. This CDR3 is CTISDRGSNTEAFF. CDR3 DNA sequence: TGTACCATCAGTGACAGGGGCTCGAACACTGAAGCTTTCTTT.

This clonotype was detected a few times. The rearrangement links TRBV12-3 or TRBV12-4 to TRBJ2-7; 14 nucleotides agree with TRBD2. CDR3 length: 17 residues. V dropped 6 bases and J dropped 1; count of bases not matched to a gene: 8. In DNA form, the CDR3 reads TGTGCCAGCAGCCCCGGGACTAGCGGGAGAGGATCCTACGAGCAGTACTTC. This gives the protein CASSPGTSGRGSYEQYF.

In the case of this clonotype: A read error may explain this, as a much larger clone is one base away. The rearrangement joins TRBV12-3 or TRBV12-4 to TRBJ2-1, with TRBD1 matching 10 bases. The CDR3 spans 16 residues. Unmatched junction bases numbered 11, after V lost 5 bases and J lost 7 bases. CDR3 amino acids: CASSRQGTGVTNEQFF. The CDR3 nucleotides are TGTGCCAGCAGTCGGCAGGGGACAGGGGTAACGAATGAGCAGTTCTTC.

This clonotype appeared once. This sequence joins TRBV5-1 and TRBJ2-2; D uncertain. Trimming stripped 4 bases from V and 5 bases from J, with 15 bases between. The germline V gene has CDR1 SGHRS and CDR2 YFSETQ. The CDR3 runs to 15 residues. CDR3 bases: TGCGCCAGCAGCCTGTCCACGGTCGTTACCGGGGAGCTGTTTTTT. As protein: CASSLSTVVTGELFF.

This clonotype was seen only once. No DNA is shown, since the ends of the CDR3 on it are uncertain; the CDR3 is the one TCRdb lists. This chain joins TRBV11-3 and TRBJ2-2; whether TRBD1, the table's D call, matches the DNA was not checked. The germline CDR1 and CDR2 sequences are SGHNT and YENEEA. The CDR3 sequence runs 15 residues, both termini included. The CDR3 sequence is CDSSFGRGNTGELFF.

Concerning this clonotype: A single base separates this from a much larger clone, so it may be a read error. The V gene is TRBV4-2, the J gene TRBJ1-2; 8 bases align to TRBD1. The CDR3 spans 18 residues. Germline V gene sequence: CDR1 LGHNA, CDR2 YNFKEQ. The CDR3 DNA reads as TGTGCCAGCAGCCAAGTCTCAGGACAGGGTTTATCGTACTATGGCTACCCCTTC. Translation: CASSQVSGQGLSYYGYPF.

As concerns this clonotype: A read error may be the cause here, since a much bigger clone is one base away. DNA for the CDR3: TGTGTCAGCAGTTTTTTAGATACGCAGTATTTT. This gives the protein CVSSFLDTQYF. The V gene is TRBV12-3 or TRBV12-4, the J gene TRBJ2-3; D is ambiguous. This CDR3 is built from 11 residues.

As regards this clonotype: A much larger clone lies a single base off, so this may be a read error. The chain combines TRBV6-1 with TRBJ2-7; D might be TRBD2 (5 bases). Germline V CDR1 and CDR2: MNHNS, SASEGT. The CDR3 is made up of 14 amino acids. The CDR3 region has the DNA TGTGCCAGCAGTGAACGAGGGCAGAACTACAAGCAGTACTTC. Amino acid sequence: CASSERGQNYKQYF.

This chain uses TRBV11-2 with TRBJ2-5; 7 nucleotides match TRBD2. The CDR3 runs 15 residues. Losses at the gene ends were 2 bases for V and 3 bases for J; bases not matched to a gene: 6. CDR1 and CDR2 from the germline V gene are SGHAT and FQNNGV. DNA of the CDR3: TGTGCCAGCAGCTTACTAGCGGTAGCGAAAGAGACCCAGTACTTC. Translation: CASSLLAVAKETQYF. Variable domain in full (rest from reference TRBV11-2 and TRBJ2-5): EAGVAQSPRYKIIEKRQSVAFWCNPISGHATLYWYQQILGQGPKLLIQFQNNGVVDDSQLPKDRFSAERLKGVDSTLKIQPAKLEDSAVYLCASSLLAVAKETQYFGPGTRLLVL.

V gene TRBV6-1 combines with J gene TRBJ2-1; TRBD2 agrees at 11 bases. V trimming: 11 bases; J trimming: 9 bases; junction bases outside the gene matches: 15. The germline gives CDR1 MNHNS, CDR2 SASEGT. The CDR3 covers 15 residues. Here the CDR3 DNA reads TGTGCCTGCAAAGGGGTAGCGGGAGGGCTGTCTGAGCAGTTCTTC. It yields the protein CACKGVAGGLSEQFF.

Comment on this clonotype: A junction boundary mismatches the germline segment, possibly from a read error. V usage is TRBV11-2 and J usage is TRBJ2-1; unclear D gene. CDR1 and CDR2 from the germline V gene are SGHAT and FQNNGV. The CDR3 runs 15 residues. The CDR3 DNA sequence: TGTGCCAGCAGACCCGACATGAGCTCCTACAGTGAGCAGTTCTTT. Amino acid sequence: CASRPDMSSYSEQFF.